A selection of T cell receptor beta chains follows, all from one sample in a study of CD8 T cells in Susac syndrome. TCRdb re-derived calls from the immunoSEQ multiplex PCR reads in MiXCR, one entry per CDR3 protein. The table records about 120,000 distinct CDR3 sequences, 85% to 95% of them present only once. The sequenced sample consisted of CD8+ T cells from PBMCs. These receptor sequences come from a human donor with Susac syndrome. CDR3s include the opening cysteine and the closing phenylalanine or tryptophan. Fields, in order: CDR3 DNA, CDR3 protein, J gene, V gene, D gene, clone size. The D gene is left open where the match is weak. Clone size is given for some rows only: seen once, a few or many times, or a class if the clone is expanded.

TGTGCCAGCAGCCAATTCCGGGGAGAGACCCAGTACTTC CASSQFRGETQYF TRBJ2-5 TRBV14 . .
TGTGCCAGCAGTGAAATGAACAGCGTAGGGGAGCTGTTTTTT CASSEMNSVGELFF TRBJ2-2 TRBV6-1 . few
TGTGCCAGCAGCTTAGGCGAGAACTACGAGCAGTACTTC CASSLGENYEQYF TRBJ2-7 TRBV13 . .
TGTGCTAGTGGTTTTCTCGGGGGCGTGGGAGCTTTCTTT CASGFLGGVGAFF TRBJ1-1 TRBV12-5 . .
TGCGCCAGCAGCCTTGGACCACTCACAGATACGCAGTATTTT CASSLGPLTDTQYF TRBJ2-3 TRBV4-1 . .
TGTGCCAGCAGTTTACAGATATCCGACACAGATACGCAGTATTTT CASSLQISDTDTQYF TRBJ2-3 TRBV12-3/TRBV12-4 . .
TGTGCCAGTAGTGAGCCGGGACTCCGACTCACCCAGTACTTC CASSEPGLRLTQYF TRBJ2-5 TRBV19 . .
TGTGCCAGCAGCCACTCAGGGGTGCAGTACTTC CASSHSGVQYF TRBJ2-7 TRBV27 . .
TGTGCCAGCAGCTCAGAGCCTACAGATACGCAGTATTTT CASSSEPTDTQYF TRBJ2-3 TRBV7-6 . once
TGCAGCTTAACTGGGGGGACGTCGCAGTATTTT CSLTGGTSQYF TRBJ2-3 TRBV29-1 . .
TGTGCCAGCAGTTGGACAGGGAGCACCGGGGAGCTGTTTTTT CASSWTGSTGELFF TRBJ2-2 TRBV12-3/TRBV12-4 TRBD1 .
TGCGCCAGCAGCCAGGTAAATACTCCGGGACTAGCGGACTCCTACGAGCAGTACTTC CASSQVNTPGLADSYEQYF TRBJ2-7 TRBV4-1 TRBD2 .
TGTGCCAGTAAATTGGGGAGGAACACTGAAGCTTTCTTT CASKLGRNTEAFF TRBJ1-1 TRBV19 . .
TGCGCCAGCAGCTTGACGGGGCAGACGTCTGAAGCTTTCTTT CASSLTGQTSEAFF TRBJ1-1 TRBV5-1 . .
TGTGCCACCGAGGGGTTTGAGCAGTTCTTC CATEGFEQFF TRBJ2-1 TRBV19 . .
TGTGCCAGCAGCCCTTCTGGAGGAGGGAAAGGCTACACCTTC CASSPSGGGKGYTF TRBJ1-2 TRBV9 . once
TGTGCCAGCAGCTTGGACGGCGGGGGGGGCCCAGAGACCCAGTACTTC CASSLDGGGGPETQYF TRBJ2-5 TRBV5-4 TRBD2 .
TGTGCCAGCACCCCCCCGGGACTAGCCCAAGAGACCCAGTACTTC CASTPPGLAQETQYF TRBJ2-5 TRBV27 TRBD2 .
TGTGCCAGCAGTTACTCCGCCCAAAGCTCCTACAATGAGCAGTTCTTC CASSYSAQSSYNEQFF TRBJ2-1 TRBV6-5 . .
TGTGCCAGCAGCCCTACAGGGGTTCTCTACGAGCAGTACTTC CASSPTGVLYEQYF TRBJ2-7 TRBV9 TRBD1 once
TGTGCCAGCACCGGGACAGGGGTGAAGTACGAGCAGTACTTC CASTGTGVKYEQYF TRBJ2-7 TRBV2 TRBD1 .
TGTGCGACCGCGAGGGACAAACCCTACAATGAGCAGTTCTTC CATARDKPYNEQFF TRBJ2-1 TRBV12-5 . .